This T cell receptor (beta chain) emerged from a study of radiotherapy plus CTLA-4 blockade in lung cancer. Alongside CTLA-4 blockade with ipilimumab, patients with chemo-refractory metastatic non-small-cell lung cancer received focal radiation. Notes on this clone: Its antigen is not identified.

Germline V lookup: CDR1 MDHEN, CDR2 SYDVKM. There are 11 residues in the CDR3. Trimming took 3 bases from V and 5 from J, leaving 5 bases between them. Sequencing was performed with immunoSEQ multiplex PCR; in TCRdb, only in-frame clones are kept and a portion is missing. The table lists about 76,000 clones, about 80% of them singletons. Study-level points and caveats: Best predicting response, reportedly, were early blood T cell clone dynamics, with interferon-beta. Blood TCR clones of tumor origin expanded after radiotherapy plus ipilimumab.

Sample: peripheral blood, taken from a patient treated with radiotherapy plus ipilimumab. This clonotype was sampled from a human donor with non-small cell lung cancer who had stable disease on radiotherapy plus ipilimumab. This chain joins TRBV28 and TRBJ2-7; D gene unclear. CDR3 protein: CASSLIDEQYF. The CDR3 region has the DNA TGTGCCAGCAGTTTGATAGACGAGCAGTACTTC.